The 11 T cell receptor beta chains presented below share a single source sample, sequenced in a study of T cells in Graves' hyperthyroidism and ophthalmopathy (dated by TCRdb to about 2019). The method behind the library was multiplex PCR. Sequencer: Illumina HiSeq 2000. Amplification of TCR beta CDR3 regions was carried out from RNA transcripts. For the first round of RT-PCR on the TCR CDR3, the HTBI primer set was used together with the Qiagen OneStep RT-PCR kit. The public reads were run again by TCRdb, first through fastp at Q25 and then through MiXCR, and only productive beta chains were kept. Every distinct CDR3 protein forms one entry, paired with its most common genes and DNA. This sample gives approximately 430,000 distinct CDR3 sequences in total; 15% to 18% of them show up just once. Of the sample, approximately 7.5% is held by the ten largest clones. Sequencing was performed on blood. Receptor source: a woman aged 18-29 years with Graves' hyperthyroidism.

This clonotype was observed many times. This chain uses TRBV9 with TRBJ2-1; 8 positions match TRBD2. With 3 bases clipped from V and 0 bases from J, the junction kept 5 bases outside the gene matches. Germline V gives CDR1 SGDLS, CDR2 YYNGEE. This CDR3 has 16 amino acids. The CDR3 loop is CASSALAGFSYNEQFF. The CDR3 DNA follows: TGTGCCAGCAGCGCGTTAGCGGGATTCTCCTACAATGAGCAGTTCTTC.

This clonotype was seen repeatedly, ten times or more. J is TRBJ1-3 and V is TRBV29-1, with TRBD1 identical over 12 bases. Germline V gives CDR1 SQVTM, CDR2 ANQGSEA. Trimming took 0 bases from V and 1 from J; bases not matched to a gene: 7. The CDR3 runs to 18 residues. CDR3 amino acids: CSVEDHQGQGASGNTIYF. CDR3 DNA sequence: TGCAGCGTTGAAGATCATCAGGGACAGGGGGCATCTGGAAACACCATATATTTT.

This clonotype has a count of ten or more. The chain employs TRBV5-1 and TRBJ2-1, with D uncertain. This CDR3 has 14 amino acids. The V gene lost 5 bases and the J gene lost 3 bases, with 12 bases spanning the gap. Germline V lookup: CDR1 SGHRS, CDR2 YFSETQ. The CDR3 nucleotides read TGCGCCAGCAGAATGGCTGGCGACTACAATGAGCAGTTCTTC. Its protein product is CASRMAGDYNEQFF.

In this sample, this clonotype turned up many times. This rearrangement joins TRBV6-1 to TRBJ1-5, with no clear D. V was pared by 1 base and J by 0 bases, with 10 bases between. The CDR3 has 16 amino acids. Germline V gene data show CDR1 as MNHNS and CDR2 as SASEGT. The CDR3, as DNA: TGTGCCAGCAGTGAAGGGCCCGGAGATAGCAATCAGCCCCAGCATTTT. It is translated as CASSEGPGDSNQPQHF.

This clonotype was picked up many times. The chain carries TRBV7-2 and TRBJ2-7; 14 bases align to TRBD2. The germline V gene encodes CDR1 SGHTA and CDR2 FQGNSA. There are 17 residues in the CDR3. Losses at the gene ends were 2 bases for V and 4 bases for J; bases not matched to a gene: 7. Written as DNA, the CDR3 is TGTGCCAGCAGCTTATTCGGGACTAGCGGGAGAGGATACGAGCAGTACTTC. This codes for CASSLFGTSGRGYEQYF.

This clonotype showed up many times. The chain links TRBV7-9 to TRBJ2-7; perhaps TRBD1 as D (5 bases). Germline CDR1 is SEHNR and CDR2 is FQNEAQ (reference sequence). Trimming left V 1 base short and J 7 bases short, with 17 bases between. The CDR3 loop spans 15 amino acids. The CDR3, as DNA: TGTGCCAGCAGCTTAGAGTGGGCAGGGTTGAGAGAGCAGTACTTC. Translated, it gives CASSLEWAGLREQYF. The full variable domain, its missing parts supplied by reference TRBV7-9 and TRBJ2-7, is DTGVSQNPRHKITKRGQNVTFRCDPISEHNRLYWYRQTLGQGPEFLTYFQNEAQLEKSRLLSDRFSAERPKGSFSTLEIQRTEQGDSAMYLCASSLEWAGLREQYFGPGTRLTVT.

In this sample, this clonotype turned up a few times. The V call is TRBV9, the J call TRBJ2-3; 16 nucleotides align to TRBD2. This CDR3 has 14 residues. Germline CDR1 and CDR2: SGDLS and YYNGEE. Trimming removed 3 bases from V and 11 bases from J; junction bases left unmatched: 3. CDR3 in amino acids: CASSGGLAGGRQYF. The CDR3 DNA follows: TGTGCCAGCAGCGGGGGACTAGCGGGAGGGCGGCAGTATTTT.

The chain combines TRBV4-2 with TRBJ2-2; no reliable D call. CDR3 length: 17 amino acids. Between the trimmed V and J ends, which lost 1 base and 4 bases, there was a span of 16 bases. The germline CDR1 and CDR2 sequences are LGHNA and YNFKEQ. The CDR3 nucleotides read TGTGCCAGCAGCCAAGTACCTTCCCCTTTCACCACCGGGGAGCTGTTTTTT. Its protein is CASSQVPSPFTTGELFF.

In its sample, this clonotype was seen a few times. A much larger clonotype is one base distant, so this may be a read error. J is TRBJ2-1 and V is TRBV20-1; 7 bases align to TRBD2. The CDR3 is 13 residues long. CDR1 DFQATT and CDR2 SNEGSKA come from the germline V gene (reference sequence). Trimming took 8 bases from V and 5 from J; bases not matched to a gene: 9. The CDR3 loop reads CSWRSSGDNEQFF. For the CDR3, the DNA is TGCAGTTGGAGGTCGAGCGGGGACAATGAGCAGTTCTTC.

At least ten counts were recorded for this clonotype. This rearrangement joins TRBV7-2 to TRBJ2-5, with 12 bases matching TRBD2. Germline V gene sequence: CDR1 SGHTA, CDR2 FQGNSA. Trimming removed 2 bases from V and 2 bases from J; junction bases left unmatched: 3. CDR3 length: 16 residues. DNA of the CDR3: TGTGCCAGCAGCTTATCGACTAGCGGGGGTCAAGAGACCCAGTACTTC. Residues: CASSLSTSGGQETQYF. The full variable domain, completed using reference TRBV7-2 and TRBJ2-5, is GAGVSQSPSNKVTEKGKDVELRCDPISGHTALYWYRQSLGQGLEFLIYFQGNSAPDKSGLPSDRFSAERTGGSVSTLTIQRTQQEDSAVYLCASSLSTSGGQETQYFGPGTRLLVL.

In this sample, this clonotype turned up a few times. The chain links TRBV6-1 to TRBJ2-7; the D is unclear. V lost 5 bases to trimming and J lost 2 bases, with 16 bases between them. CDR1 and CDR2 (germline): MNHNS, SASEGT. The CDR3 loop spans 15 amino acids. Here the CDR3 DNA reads TGTGCCAGCAGTCCTCTTGCGGTAACCACCTACGAGCAGTACTTC. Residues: CASSPLAVTTYEQYF.